Listed here are 31 T cell receptor beta chains from one sample, sequenced in a study of T-cell reconstitution after alpha-beta-depleted transplantation in children. Unique molecular identifiers were incorporated into the prepared TCRbeta library. Via MiXCR, TCRdb re-called the PCR reads, giving one row per CDR3 protein. The data show 550,000 to 800,000 distinct CDR3 sequences, about 12% seen once. The material was PBMCs, obtained before TCRalphabeta/CD19-depleted stem cell transplant. The source of these receptors is a girl aged 2-10 years with congenital amegakaryocytic thrombocytopenia, due to receive a stem cell transplant.

This clonotype was seen repeatedly, ten times or more. V and J are TRBV27 and TRBJ2-1, with 8 positions matching TRBD2. The CDR3 totals 17 residues. The V gene end was trimmed by 6 bases and the J gene end by 2 bases; junction bases not matched to a gene: 12. Per the germline V gene, CDR1 is MNHEY and CDR2 is SMNVEV (reference sequence). The CDR3 bases are TGTGCCAGCAGGGTGGGAGCGGGAGCACTAACCTACAATGAGCAGTTCTTC. Its protein product is CASRVGAGALTYNEQFF.

This clonotype occurred many times. The V call is TRBV3-1, the J call TRBJ2-7; D is undetermined. From germline, CDR1 is LGHDT and CDR2 YNNKEL (reference sequence). The CDR3 loop spans 13 amino acids. Between the trimmed V and J ends, which lost 0 bases and 9 bases, there was a span of 12 bases. Written as DNA, the CDR3 is TGTGCCAGCAGCCAAGATCGGAGAGGCTCGCAGTACTTC. Its translation: CASSQDRRGSQYF.

In its sample, this clonotype was seen many times. The rearrangement uses TRBV5-1 and TRBJ2-1; D not certain. V was cut by 1 base and J by 2 bases, with 7 bases left in between. This CDR3 is built from 14 residues. From germline, CDR1 is SGHRS and CDR2 YFSETQ. The CDR3 DNA follows: TGCGCCAGCAGCTTGCGCTGGACCTACAATGAGCAGTTCTTC. Translated: CASSLRWTYNEQFF.

In this sample, this clonotype turned up many times. The chain is built from TRBV29-1 and TRBJ1-1; TRBD1 might be the D (5 bases). V lost 4 bases, J lost 6 bases, and 9 bases lay in between. The CDR3 sequence is 11 residues long. From germline, CDR1 is SQVTM and CDR2 ANQGSEA. The CDR3 sequence: CSVVRDAEAFF. In nucleotides, the CDR3 is TGCAGCGTTGTAAGGGACGCTGAAGCTTTCTTT. The full variable domain, in which reference TRBV29-1 and TRBJ1-1 provide the parts outside the CDR3, is SAVISQKPSRDICQRGTSLTIQCQVDSQVTMMFWYRQQPGQSLTLIATANQGSEATYESGFVIDKFPISRPNLTFSTLTVSNMSPEDSSIYLCSVVRDAEAFFGQGTRLTVV.

This clonotype has more than one count but fewer than ten. V usage is TRBV11-1 and J usage is TRBJ2-5; TRBD2 matches at 7 bases. Unmatched junction bases numbered 19, after V lost 4 bases and J lost 5 bases. The germline CDR1 and CDR2 sequences are SGHAT and FQDESV (reference sequence). CDR3 length: 18 residues. CDR3: CASSSALRIAGDDETQYF. DNA for the CDR3: TGTGCCAGCAGCTCCGCTCTCCGAATCGCGGGAGATGACGAGACCCAGTACTTC.

As for this clonotype: Relative to the germline gene, one junction end is altered; a read error may explain this. The chain uses TRBV20-1 and TRBJ1-2, with TRBD1 identical over 7 bases. Germline CDR1 and CDR2: DFQATT and SNEGSKA (reference sequence). The CDR3 has 13 residues. The CDR3 coding sequence is TGCAGTGCTAGAGGGAGGGGGCGCAATGGCTACGCCTTC. The encoded protein is CSARGRGRNGYAF.

This clonotype occurred a few times. This sequence joins TRBV5-1 and TRBJ2-6, with D unresolved. Trimming took off 0 bases at V and 0 bases at J, with 4 bases between the two ends. The germline gives CDR1 SGHRS, CDR2 YFSETQ. The CDR3 loop spans 15 amino acids. In DNA form, the CDR3 reads TGCGCCAGCAGCTTGGATGACTCTGGGGCCAACGTCCTGACTTTC. It translates to CASSLDDSGANVLTF.

This chain joins TRBV5-5 and TRBJ2-5; 13 bases match TRBD2. Germline CDR1 reads SGHKS; CDR2 reads YYEKEE (reference sequence). The V segment lost 5 bases and the J segment 5 bases; nucleotides outside the gene matches: 6. The CDR3 is 15 amino acids. The CDR3 here is CASSPRTSGSETQYF. The CDR3 coding sequence is TGTGCCAGCAGTCCCAGGACTAGCGGGAGTGAGACCCAGTACTTC.

This clonotype was observed at least ten times. The CDR3, as DNA: TGTGCCATCAGTGAGAACAGCCGACCGTTAAACACTGAAGCTTTCTTT. Its protein is CAISENSRPLNTEAFF. This rearrangement joins TRBV10-3 to TRBJ1-1; D is unresolved. The CDR3 sequence is 16 residues long. From germline, CDR1 is ENHRY and CDR2 SYGVKD. Trimming took off 2 bases at V and 2 bases at J, with 15 bases between the two ends.

This clonotype was counted at least ten times. V gene TRBV29-1 combines with J gene TRBJ2-1; the D gene could be TRBD1 or TRBD2 (5 bases each). Germline V lookup: CDR1 SQVTM, CDR2 ANQGSEA. The CDR3 has 15 residues. The germline V and J ends were trimmed by 7 bases and 0 bases, with 16 bases remaining between them. This chain's CDR3 is CSARRWGSSYNEQFF. The CDR3 DNA reads TGCAGCGCCCGAAGGTGGGGGAGCTCCTACAATGAGCAGTTCTTC.

This clonotype was seen ten or more times. The chain is built from TRBV7-6 and TRBJ2-3, with 13 bases that match TRBD2. CDR1 is SGHVS and CDR2 is FNYEAQ in the germline V gene. With 5 bases clipped from V and 6 bases from J, the junction kept 5 bases outside the gene matches. This CDR3 comprises 15 residues. The CDR3 sequence is CASSGWTSGSDTQYF. The CDR3 DNA reads TGTGCCAGCAGCGGGTGGACTAGCGGGAGTGATACGCAGTATTTT.

The DNA for the CDR3 is TGTGCCAGCAGCCGTCCTCCTGGGTTTGAGGACACTGAAGCTTTCTTT. It yields the protein CASSRPPGFEDTEAFF. The J gene is TRBJ1-1, the V gene TRBV6-1; D call uncertain. Per the germline V gene, CDR1 is MNHNS and CDR2 is SASEGT. The CDR3 consists of 16 residues. V was shortened by 6 bases and J by 3 bases, with 20 bases between the two germline ends.

V usage is TRBV10-3 and J usage is TRBJ2-7; unclear D gene. Germline V CDR1 and CDR2: ENHRY, SYGVKD. The CDR3 is 16 amino acids. Trimming stripped 2 bases from V and 0 bases from J, with 14 bases between. CDR3: CAISEQWILSSYEQYF. The DNA for the CDR3 is TGTGCCATCAGTGAGCAGTGGATTCTGAGCTCCTACGAGCAGTACTTC.

Ten or more counts support this clonotype. The chain is built from TRBV20-1 and TRBJ2-7; D not certain. Deletions cut 0 bases from V and 2 bases from J, with 17 bases between. This CDR3 has 16 amino acids. Looked up from germline, CDR1 is DFQATT and CDR2 is SNEGSKA (reference sequence). The CDR3 protein is CSARDTRLGSTYEQYF. CDR3 DNA: TGCAGTGCTAGAGATACGCGTCTCGGGTCCACCTACGAGCAGTACTTC.

This clonotype was recorded many times. J is TRBJ2-1 and V is TRBV10-3; 8 bases line up with TRBD2. Germline CDR1 is ENHRY and CDR2 is SYGVKD. The CDR3 is 18 amino acids. The trim removed 2 bases at V and 4 bases at J, leaving 13 bases unmatched. The CDR3, as DNA: TGTGCCATCAGTGAGCCCACCGCTGGGACTAGTTGGTACAATGAGCAGTTCTTC. Translating gives CAISEPTAGTSWYNEQFF.

This clonotype has at least ten counts. The chain has TRBV15 and TRBJ2-5; no firm D call. The CDR3 consists of 13 residues. Trimming pared 5 bases from V and 2 bases from J, leaving 9 bases between. CDR1 is LNHNV and CDR2 is YYDKDF in the germline V gene (reference sequence). The CDR3 reads CATSQTLQETQYF. CDR3 sequence (DNA): TGTGCCACCAGCCAAACCCTTCAAGAGACCCAGTACTTC.

This clonotype has only a few counts. This sequence joins TRBV6-1 and TRBJ2-2, with 7 bases matching TRBD1. This CDR3 has 15 amino acids. V shed 6 bases, J shed 1 base, and the junction held 5 bases outside the gene matches. Germline V gene data show CDR1 as MNHNS and CDR2 as SASEGT. The CDR3 loop is CASSLDRMNTGELFF. The CDR3 DNA reads as TGTGCCAGCAGCCTGGACAGGATGAACACCGGGGAGCTGTTTTTT.

The V gene is TRBV3-1, the J gene TRBJ2-7; TRBD1 matches 9 bases. The CDR3 has 18 amino acids. V shed 10 bases and J 3 bases; nucleotides not matched to a gene: 22. Germline V CDR1 and CDR2: LGHDT, YNNKEL (reference sequence). This chain's CDR3 is CAICPGTGKWGDVYEQYF. The CDR3 DNA reads as TGTGCCATCTGCCCCGGGACAGGGAAATGGGGGGACGTCTACGAGCAGTACTTC.

V and J are TRBV29-1 and TRBJ2-7; TRBD2 matches 7 bases. Germline assignment: CDR1 SQVTM and CDR2 ANQGSEA. With 4 bases clipped from V and 0 bases from J, the junction kept 3 bases outside the gene matches. The CDR3 length is 13 residues. CDR3 in amino acids: CSVGGGGSYEQYF. For the CDR3, the DNA is TGCAGCGTTGGGGGCGGGGGCTCCTACGAGCAGTACTTC.

The V call is TRBV12-3 or TRBV12-4, the J call TRBJ1-1; tentative D call: TRBD1 (5 bases). Trimming took 3 bases from V and 8 from J, leaving 10 bases between them. This CDR3 is built from 12 residues. The CDR3 DNA is TGTGCCAGCAGTTTGCACAGGAGCGAAGCTTTCTTT. It specifies CASSLHRSEAFF.

This chain links TRBV20-1 with TRBJ2-3, with 8 bases that match TRBD2. V lost 4 bases, J lost 5 bases, and 8 bases stayed unmatched. Germline CDR1 reads DFQATT; CDR2 reads SNEGSKA (reference sequence). The CDR3 is made up of 14 amino acids. The DNA of the CDR3 is TGCAGTGCTAACCCGGGACTAGGAGGAGATACGCAGTATTTT. Protein: CSANPGLGGDTQYF.

This clonotype came up a few times. The chain combines TRBV30 with TRBJ2-5; 7 bases map to TRBD1. The CDR3 runs to 12 residues. The germline V gene has CDR1 GTSNPN and CDR2 SVGIG (reference sequence). J lost 3 bases, V lost 7 bases, and 5 bases had no gene match. In DNA, the CDR3 is TGTGCCTTACGACAGGGAGAAGAGACCCAGTACTTC. Protein sequence: CALRQGEETQYF.

The chain links TRBV15 to TRBJ2-7; 7 bases are a match to TRBD2. The CDR3 is 16 amino acids. The ends lost 0 bases at V and 2 bases at J; junction bases unmatched: 7. Per the germline V gene, CDR1 is LNHNV and CDR2 is YYDKDF (reference sequence). CDR3 in DNA: TGTGCCACCAGCAGAGATCTCGGGGGGACTCCCTACGAGCAGTACTTC. This gives the protein CATSRDLGGTPYEQYF.

The chain has TRBV27 and TRBJ2-1; 7 bases are shared with TRBD1. The CDR3 has 13 amino acids. J gave up 5 bases and V 2 bases, and 0 bases lay outside the gene matches. Germline CDR1 is MNHEY and CDR2 is SMNVEV (reference sequence). The CDR3 nucleotides are TGTGCCAGCAGTTTACAGGGGGACAATGAGCAGTTCTTC. This gives the protein CASSLQGDNEQFF.

V gene TRBV5-1 combines with J gene TRBJ2-7; 11 bases fit TRBD2. This CDR3 is 15 amino acids long. Germline V lookup: CDR1 SGHRS, CDR2 YFSETQ. With 0 bases clipped from V and 7 bases from J, the junction kept 6 bases outside the gene matches. The CDR3 spells CASSLELAGVGEQYF. For the CDR3, the DNA is TGCGCCAGCAGCTTGGAACTAGCGGGAGTAGGTGAGCAGTACTTC.

This clonotype was counted a few times. This chain connects TRBV7-9 to TRBJ2-1; D might be TRBD2 (5 bases). Germline V gene lookup returns CDR1 SEHNR and CDR2 FQNEAQ (reference sequence). The CDR3 is 15 residues long. Trimming removed 1 base from V and 7 bases from J, with 14 bases in between. CDR3 loop: CASSLVGPGRNEQFF. DNA for the CDR3: TGTGCCAGCAGCTTAGTTGGGCCGGGAAGGAATGAGCAGTTCTTC. Filled out from reference TRBV7-9 and TRBJ2-1, the complete variable domain reads DTGVSQNPRHKITKRGQNVTFRCDPISEHNRLYWYRQTLGQGPEFLTYFQNEAQLEKSRLLSDRFSAERPKGSFSTLEIQRTEQGDSAMYLCASSLVGPGRNEQFFGPGTRLTVL.

This clonotype showed up many times. The CDR3 is CSASLRGVNGYTF. CDR3 DNA sequence: TGCAGTGCTAGTCTCAGGGGCGTGAATGGCTACACCTTC. The gene calls are TRBV20-1 and TRBJ1-2; D is perhaps TRBD1 (6 bases). V lost 3 bases and J 6 bases, leaving 14 bases between the germline ends. This CDR3 contains 13 residues. Germline V CDR1 and CDR2: DFQATT, SNEGSKA (reference sequence).

The genes are TRBV14 and TRBJ2-5; 8 bases fit TRBD2. V trimming: 4 bases; J trimming: 5 bases; junction bases outside the gene matches: 9. Germline-derived CDR1 and CDR2 are SGHDN and FVKESK. This CDR3 contains 15 residues. CDR3 sequence: CASSRLAGSGETQYF. The CDR3 nucleotides are TGTGCCAGCAGCCGTTTAGCGGGATCCGGGGAGACCCAGTACTTC.

In this sample, this clonotype turned up many times. The V gene is TRBV10-3, the J gene TRBJ2-2; D not resolved. CDR3 length: 13 residues. V was clipped by 0 bases and J by 7 bases, with 6 bases between them. Germline CDR1 reads ENHRY; CDR2 reads SYGVKD. The CDR3 loop is CAISESPIGELFF. CDR3 DNA: TGTGCCATCAGTGAGTCTCCTATCGGGGAGCTGTTTTTT.

This clonotype was detected a few times. The chain recombines TRBV5-1 with TRBJ1-1, with D possibly TRBD1 on 5 matching bases. CDR1 is SGHRS, CDR2 YFSETQ, per germline. This CDR3 spans 13 amino acids. Trimming left V 0 bases short and J 6 bases short, with 9 bases between. The CDR3 DNA is TGCGCCAGCAGCTTGGTGGGGACCGCTGAAGCTTTCTTT. Translating gives CASSLVGTAEAFF.

There are a few counts of this clonotype. The chain couples TRBV5-1 to TRBJ2-1, with TRBD2 matching 13 bases. The V gene end was trimmed by 2 bases and the J gene end by 8 bases; junction bases not matched to a gene: 16. This CDR3 is built from 19 residues. Germline V gene data show CDR1 as SGHRS and CDR2 as YFSETQ. In nucleotides, the CDR3 is TGCGCCAGCAGCTTTTGGATTCAACCAACTAGCGGGAGGGGCGATGAGCAGTTCTTC. Translated, it gives CASSFWIQPTSGRGDEQFF.